Listed below are T cell receptor beta chains from one sample, sequenced in a study of neoadjuvant anti-PD-1 for oral cavity cancer. This table comes from immunoSEQ multiplex PCR, and its TCRdb copy is limited to in-frame clones, with some not included. The sample holds under 10,000 clones, 62% seen once. The sample was PBMCs, taken after nivolumab (anti-PD-1) treatment. The receptors were gathered from a person aged 35-79 years with oral cavity squamous cell carcinoma. CDR3s include the opening cysteine and the closing phenylalanine or tryptophan. The D gene is left open where the match is weak. Expanded clones are given a class, and other clones once, few, many or no size at all.

j_call	clone_size	v_call	d_call	cdr3_aa	cdr3_nt
TRBJ2-1	-	TRBV11-3	-	CASSVGTGGNEQFF	TGTGCCAGCAGCGTAGGGACTGGAGGGAATGAGCAGTTCTTC
TRBJ1-6	-	TRBV5-1	-	CASSSGTDYNSPLHF	TGCGCCAGCAGCTCGGGGACCGACTATAATTCACCCCTCCACTTT
TRBJ1-5	-	TRBV6-1	-	CASRGNVGQPQHF	TGTGCCAGCAGGGGTAACGTAGGTCAGCCCCAGCATTTT
TRBJ1-3	-	TRBV7-9	TRBD1	CASSLEVGQGTGNTIYF	TGTGCCAGCAGCTTGGAGGTCGGACAGGGAACTGGAAACACCATATATTTT
TRBJ2-2	-	TRBV5-1	-	CASRPQVDTGELFF	TGCGCCAGCAGACCTCAGGTGGACACCGGGGAGCTGTTTTTT
TRBJ2-5	-	TRBV7-9	-	CASSPFQETQYF	TGTGCCAGCAGCCCCTTCCAAGAGACCCAGTACTTC
TRBJ1-1	once	TRBV15	-	CATSREPHTEAFF	TGTGCCACCAGCAGAGAGCCTCACACTGAAGCTTTCTTT
TRBJ2-1	few	TRBV7-6	TRBD2	CASSPGLAGTFSYNEQFF	TGTGCCAGCAGCCCGGGACTAGCGGGGACCTTTTCCTACAATGAGCAGTTCTTC
TRBJ2-3	-	TRBV10-3	TRBD1	CAISESGGTGTPDTQYF	TGTGCCATCAGTGAGTCGGGGGGGACAGGGACCCCAGATACGCAGTATTTT
TRBJ2-3	few	TRBV11-3	-	CASSSNVGSSTDTQYF	TGTGCCAGCAGCTCGAACGTGGGCAGTAGCACAGATACGCAGTATTTT
TRBJ1-2	-	TRBV5-1	TRBD1	CASSPGTVNYGYTF	TGCGCCAGCAGCCCCGGGACAGTTAACTATGGCTACACCTTC
TRBJ1-1	few	TRBV13	-	CASSLVAGPNTEAFF	TGTGCCAGCAGCTTAGTTGCAGGGCCGAACACTGAAGCTTTCTTT
TRBJ1-4	-	TRBV27	TRBD1	CASSLSAFGRGREKLFF	TGTGCCAGCAGTTTATCTGCTTTCGGCAGGGGGCGAGAAAAACTGTTTTTT
TRBJ1-2	-	TRBV30	-	CAWSALRVGYGYTF	TGTGCCTGGAGTGCCCTCAGGGTTGGGTATGGCTACACCTTC
TRBJ2-7	-	TRBV27	-	CASSFRRRGHEQYF	TGTGCCAGCTCCTTCCGAAGGAGGGGCCACGAGCAGTACTTC
TRBJ1-5	-	TRBV6-5	-	CASSYGGNQPQHF	TGTGCCAGCAGTTACGGGGGCAATCAGCCCCAGCATTTT
TRBJ1-1	few	TRBV29-1	TRBD1	CSITGTGGVTEAFF	TGCAGCATCACCGGGACAGGGGGCGTTACTGAAGCTTTCTTT
TRBJ2-1	few	TRBV5-4	TRBD2	CASSPTSGTYNEQFF	TGTGCCAGCAGCCCCACTAGCGGTACCTACAATGAGCAGTTCTTC
TRBJ2-3	-	TRBV11-2	TRBD2	CASSFRGGLADTQYF	TGTGCCAGCAGCTTTCGGGGGGGCCTCGCAGATACGCAGTATTTT
TRBJ1-3	-	TRBV2	-	CASSFSASSGNTIYF	TGTGCCAGCAGTTTTTCAGCGAGCTCTGGAAACACCATATATTTT
TRBJ1-4	few	TRBV7-3	TRBD1	CASSLTGVPGEKLFF	TGTGCCAGCAGCCTTACAGGGGTCCCGGGGGAAAAACTGTTTTTT
TRBJ2-3	-	TRBV5-8	TRBD2	CASSFGTSGGLF	TGTGCCAGCAGCTTCGGGACTAGCGGGGGCCTATTT
TRBJ1-5	-	TRBV27	-	CASSLKGGDQPQHF	TGTGCCAGCAGTTTGAAAGGCGGGGATCAGCCCCAGCATTTT
TRBJ2-3	-	TRBV29-1	TRBD2	CSGFSGLAGVRGTDTQYF	TGCAGCGGCTTCTCGGGACTAGCGGGGGTTCGGGGCACAGATACGCAGTATTTT
TRBJ1-1	-	TRBV9	-	CASSFPMGNTEAFF	TGTGCCAGCAGCTTCCCTATGGGTAACACTGAAGCTTTCTTT
TRBJ2-6	once	TRBV7-2	-	CASSLALLGGGANVLTF	TGTGCCAGCAGCTTAGCGCTACTGGGAGGCGGGGCCAACGTCCTGACTTTC
TRBJ1-2	medium-sized	TRBV2	TRBD1	CASSLGQARLYGYTF	TGTGCCAGCAGTCTCGGACAGGCGAGGCTCTATGGCTACACCTTC
TRBJ1-2	large	TRBV11-2	TRBD1	CASSPRVDRRGQDYGYTF	TGTGCCAGCAGCCCCCGCGTCGATAGGAGGGGGCAGGACTATGGCTACACCTTC
TRBJ1-1	-	TRBV30	TRBD1	CAWSVTDGQGDTEAFF	TGTGCCTGGAGTGTAACCGACGGACAGGGGGACACTGAAGCTTTCTTT
TRBJ1-6	-	TRBV30	-	CAWSVGRTIGSYNSPLHF	TGTGCCTGGAGTGTGGGCAGAACGATTGGCTCCTATAATTCACCCCTCCACTTT
TRBJ2-5	-	TRBV9	-	CASSAYGQTAETQYF	TGTGCCAGCAGCGCCTACGGACAGACAGCAGAGACCCAGTACTTC
TRBJ2-7	-	TRBV11-2	-	CASSFIKGYYEQYF	TGTGCCAGCAGCTTCATTAAGGGGTATTACGAGCAGTACTTC
TRBJ1-3	medium-sized	TRBV10-3	-	CAITVGFSGNTIYF	TGTGCCATCACGGTAGGGTTCTCTGGAAACACCATATATTTT
TRBJ2-7	few	TRBV4-3	-	CASSQDVGGALTYEQYF	TGCGCCAGCAGCCAAGATGTGGGGGGCGCCCTCACCTACGAGCAGTACTTC
TRBJ1-1	-	TRBV7-8	-	CASSLGGLGSPNTEAFF	TGTGCCAGCAGCTTAGGGGGGCTGGGTTCACCGAACACTGAAGCTTTCTTT
TRBJ2-1	-	TRBV28	-	CASSPFAGWGNNEQFF	TGTGCCAGCAGTCCGTTCGCGGGGTGGGGAAACAATGAGCAGTTCTTC
TRBJ1-3	once	TRBV6-7	TRBD1	CASSPRTGEPNCGSGNTIYF	TGTGCCAGCAGCCCCCGGACAGGGGAACCGAACTGTGGCTCTGGAAACACCATATATTTT
TRBJ1-1	-	TRBV15	TRBD1	CATSNRQGSTEAFF	TGTGCCACCAGCAACAGACAGGGGAGCACTGAAGCTTTCTTT
TRBJ1-2	few	TRBV10-1	-	CASSESLRRDYGYTF	TGCGCCAGCAGTGAGTCTTTAAGACGGGACTATGGCTACACCTTC